The present entry profiles one TCR beta chain with its context. This clone was seen a handful of times. Its antigen has not been determined. No clone much larger than this one lies a single base away; base qualities are absent. Other DNA sequences from this sample encode an identical CDR3 as well. The source of the sample is a study of cytomegalovirus exposure and HLA in healthy donors (dated by TCRdb to about 2017). For the wider study: According to an earlier analysis of a few hundred of the donors, about 190 million T cells yielded 117 million unique TCR beta sequences and more than 250 Gb of sequence data. About 300 gigabases of sequencing data and tens of millions of unique TCR sequences were included in an early release covering about 700 HLA-typed donors. Among the roughly 430 genotyped donors, around 79% belonged to the genetic ancestry cluster associated with self-reported Caucasian donors. The study aimed to test whether cataloging public T cell receptors could reveal signatures of past pathogen exposure. Using immunosequencing, the study profiled T cell repertoires from fewer than 850 subjects and related those repertoires to cytomegalovirus serostatus. Besides the first cohort of 666 subjects, a separate validation cohort made up of over 100 different subjects was used. High-throughput TCR immunosequencing, statistical association of individual TCRs with disease status, and machine learning were combined to predict cytomegalovirus infection status. A later analysis re-analyzed previously published TCR beta repertoires from 650 to 800 donors and added high-resolution HLA genotyping to study TCR occurrence patterns. Rather than drawing on any new phenotypic data, the later analysis identified candidate immune exposures from TCR beta sequences and the way those sequences occurred across donors. To decide whether each TCR beta V gene segment behaved as functional or pseudogenic, an earlier analysis of over 500 of the donors relied on high-throughput TCR beta sequencing. Donor age, sex, ethnicity and CMV serostatus were compiled together with the repertoire data. A later genetic analysis used genome-wide SNP genotypes for about three fifths of the 666 donors, treating that subset as a discovery cohort. All discovery cohort repertoires had been generated using a single sequencing platform. HLA typing covered class I and class II loci at four-digit resolution. Typing coverage varied by locus: roughly 629-640 donors for A, B, C, DRB1 and DQB1; under 550 for DQA1; approximately 610 for DPA1; about 450 for DPB1. Roughly 5 DR-DQ haplotypes were handled as single units for association and clustering, since linkage in the cohort was strong. Among roughly 400 genotyped donors of the cohort, an average of around 240,000 unique TCR beta nucleotide sequences were sequenced per donor, about a sixth of them non-productive. What the work shows at the level of the full study, not this receptor alone: Around 16 rarely observed V segments, including chromosome 9 orphons, were excluded from the earlier analysis of about 610 of the donors because counts were too low. It was suggested by the authors that the approach could potentially be generalized to other disease states and immunological phenotypes. The classifier was reported to diagnose cytomegalovirus status with high specificity and sensitivity in both the original and validation cohorts. Specific HLA alleles were associated with around 18,000 TCR beta sequences at a false discovery rate of 0.05 in a later analysis. In vitro tests confirmed that three of the cytomegalovirus-associated TCR beta chains recognize cytomegalovirus antigens. In an earlier analysis of 587 of the donors, most TCR beta V segments appeared in productive rearrangements about 90% or about 30% of the time, broadly matching IMGT annotations. A later genetic analysis reported fewer N-insertions in productive TCRs among donors in an Asian-associated ancestry cluster than the roughly 640-donor mean. A later genetic analysis associated a missense DCLRE1C variant with V-gene and J-gene trimming of TCR beta chains, and an independent cohort replicated the association. Only TCR beta chains were sequenced in this cohort, and the absence of alpha or paired-chain data limited detectable features. According to a later analysis, parvovirus B19, influenza, CMV and Epstein-Barr virus appeared linked to several top co-occurrence clusters. Linkage disequilibrium might explain the correlated functional status among segregating V segments, but an unknown experimental factor could not be excluded. When HLA alleles, especially DR and DQ, strongly co-occurred, attributing TCR associations to individual alleles was difficult. A later analysis found that most CMV-associated TCR beta chains appeared HLA-restricted, with HLA associations seemingly driven largely by CMV exposure. A further reported finding was that TCR beta sequences accurately predicted the HLA-A and HLA-B alleles for most subjects in the first cohort. A group of highly shared sequence variants was considered likely to be a technical artifact of the sequencing pipeline. In a later analysis, the rate of TCR association differed among HLA loci, with DRB1 alleles having the most associated TCRs and HLA-C alleles having the fewest. Compared with equally common non-associated chains, HLA-associated TCR beta chains in a later analysis were more clonally expanded and had lower generation probabilities. CMV serostatus was the only immune exposure information available for the cohort. Because HLA typing was missing for some donors at each locus, association tests included only the typed subset. Most TCR sequences were observed very rarely across donors, whereas some public TCRs were present in many individuals. The study gave a list of 150 to 200 TCR beta chains associated with cytomegalovirus. Roughly uniform sequencing depth across donors was assumed in presence/absence analyses, although this assumption may not hold. The 87-base-pair reads could not distinguish some IMGT-functional V segments, including TRBV6-2 and TRBV6-3, so those segments were excluded.

The cohort consisted of hundreds of healthy bone marrow donors. Cohort members were all nominally healthy when sampled, although unrecorded immune exposures were likely present. The donor tested CMV seropositive, placing the donor among the 289 seropositive members of the cohort. A peripheral blood sample was provided by each donor, and peripheral blood mononuclear cells were used for TCR beta sequencing. Genomic DNA was extracted from the blood cell samples with the Qiagen DNeasy Blood Extraction Kit. Based on the germline V gene, the CDR1 and CDR2 sequences are SQVTM and ANQGSEA. The CDR3 starts with the cysteine, ends with the phenylalanine, and has 15 residues. Left in the record is the CDR3 DNA by itself, 45 bases read in frame from the first base. Trimming accounts for 7 bases at V and 3 bases at J, while the number of junction bases matched to no gene is 11. Library generation was performed with the immunoSEQ multiplex PCR assay. For the multiplex PCR, a mixture combining 60 forward primers for TCR Vbeta segments and 13 reverse primers for TCR Jbeta segments was used. A multiplex PCR assay on genomic DNA amplified the CDR3 region of rearranged TCR beta genes. Amplified TCR beta libraries were sequenced as 87-base-pair reads on the Illumina HiSeq System. The published analysis was carried out like this. A later analysis tallied roughly 78 million unique TCR beta chains across the approximately 670 repertoires, and approximately 12 million of those chains were shared by two or more donors. A nearest-neighbor algorithm error-corrected the raw reads and collapsed the reads into unique sequences, merging closely related sequences to remove PCR and sequencing errors. V, D and J gene segments were assigned by aligning CDR3 sequences to IMGT reference sequences. For a sequence to be retained, at least a six-nucleotide match to both a V gene segment and a J gene segment was required. A rearrangement was called productive if the CDR3 had no stop codons and remained in frame with V and J, and every other rearrangement was called non-productive. Following IMGT convention, CDR3 was defined as the stretch from the second conserved V-encoded cysteine to the conserved J-encoded phenylalanine. Sequences without an unambiguous match to a single V gene segment were excluded from the earlier analysis of approximately 560 of the donors. In an earlier analysis of some 590 of the donors, a V segment was called functional when productive rearrangements were above 56.7%, and segregating when the standard deviation between donors exceeded 5%. A statistical classification framework was built to diagnose cytomegalovirus status from the catalog of TCR beta chain sequences. A later analysis assigned V and J genes by comparing TCR nucleotide sequences with IMGT/GENE-DB human TR gene sequences. Using the TCRdist pipeline, a later analysis assigned CDR3 sequences along with most-parsimonious VDJ recombination scenarios. In a later analysis, every TCR beta chain was defined by the combination of its CDR3 amino acid sequence and its V-gene family, and reads without a unique V-gene family were dropped. To address suspected cross-contamination and a sequencing artifact, a later analysis removed 592 highly shared, low-generation-probability nucleotide sequences. For each public chain, a later analysis derived a clonal expansion index from normalized ranks of inferred template counts within each repertoire. In a later analysis, generation probabilities were computed with a VDJ recombination model fitted to out-of-frame rearrangements, and the resulting probabilities were checked against IGoR. A later analysis scored TCR-TCR, TCR-HLA and TCR-CMV co-occurrence with hypergeometric tests, applying a repertoire-size bias correction to TCR pairs. In a later analysis, false discovery rates were estimated by permuting HLA or CMV assignments 20 times. In a later analysis, co-occurring TCRs were grouped using DBSCAN, and TCRdist sequence similarity was added for clustering within HLA-allele-positive subsets. For co-occurrence clustering, repertoires with fewer than 30,000 or more than 120,000 public chains were excluded, along with roughly 5 repertoires with anomalous nucleotide sharing. This is the immuneACCESS table as TCRdb keeps it, with only in-frame sequences that have V and J called. A part of the clones is gone; compared with another copy, unresolved V genes explain less than half, and the rest is unexplained. The DNA gave D and trimming, while V, J and clone size come from that table. In all, the sample holds approximately 90,000 clones, and roughly two thirds of those were seen once. More than 13% of the sample lies in the top ten.

This TCR was recovered from a woman between 45 and 65 years old in good health and CMV-seropositive. The rearranged segments are TRBV29-1 and TRBJ2-1, and TRBD2 aligns with 8 junction nucleotides. Material for sequencing was PBMCs. The CDR3 has the sequence CSAPAGSGIYNEQFF. In nucleotide form, the sequence is TGCAGCGCTCCCGCCGGTAGCGGGATCTACAATGAGCAGTTCTTC.